This T cell receptor (beta chain) is drawn from a study of shared T cell receptors in the human thymus. The repertoire was sequenced with immunoSEQ multiplex PCR; TCRdb's copy has only in-frame clones and lacks some. The sample consists of roughly 560,000 clones, 78% of them appearing once. These data were likewise used in another study, on human thymus T cells. This second report adds: Among the donors, all were healthy Finnish infants having corrective surgery for congenital heart defects. Surgeons resected thymus tissue during corrective heart surgery. Gene usage (both V and J) appeared biased in thymic and blood repertoires. Related research found strongly overlapping thymic repertoires in unrelated individuals.

The receptor was derived from a boy in the first two years of life with a congenital heart defect. The sequenced sample was thymocytes.

The CDR3 here is CASSLDPGVQETQYF. The CDR3 coding sequence is TGTGCCAGCAGCTTAGATCCGGGGGTTCAAGAGACCCAGTACTTC. The chain joins TRBV11-2 to TRBJ2-5; the D gene is possibly TRBD2 (6 bases). The CDR3 is 15 amino acids. The germline V gene encodes CDR1 SGHAT and CDR2 FQNNGV. Trimming cost V 0 bases and J 2 bases, with 10 bases left between them.